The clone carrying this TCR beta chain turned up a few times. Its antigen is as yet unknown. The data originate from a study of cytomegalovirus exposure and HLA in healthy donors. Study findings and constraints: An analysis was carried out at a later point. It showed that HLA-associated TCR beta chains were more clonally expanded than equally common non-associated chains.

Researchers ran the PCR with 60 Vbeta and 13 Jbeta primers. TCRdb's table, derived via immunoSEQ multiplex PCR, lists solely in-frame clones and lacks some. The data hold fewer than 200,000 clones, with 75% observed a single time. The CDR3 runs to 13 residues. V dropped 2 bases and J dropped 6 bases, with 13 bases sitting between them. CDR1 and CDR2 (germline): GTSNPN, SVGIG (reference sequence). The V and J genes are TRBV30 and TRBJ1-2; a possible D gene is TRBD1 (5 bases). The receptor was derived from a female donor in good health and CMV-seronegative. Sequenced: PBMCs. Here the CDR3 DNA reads TGTGCCTGGAGTAGCAGGGAATGGAATGGCTACACCTTC. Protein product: CAWSSREWNGYTF.